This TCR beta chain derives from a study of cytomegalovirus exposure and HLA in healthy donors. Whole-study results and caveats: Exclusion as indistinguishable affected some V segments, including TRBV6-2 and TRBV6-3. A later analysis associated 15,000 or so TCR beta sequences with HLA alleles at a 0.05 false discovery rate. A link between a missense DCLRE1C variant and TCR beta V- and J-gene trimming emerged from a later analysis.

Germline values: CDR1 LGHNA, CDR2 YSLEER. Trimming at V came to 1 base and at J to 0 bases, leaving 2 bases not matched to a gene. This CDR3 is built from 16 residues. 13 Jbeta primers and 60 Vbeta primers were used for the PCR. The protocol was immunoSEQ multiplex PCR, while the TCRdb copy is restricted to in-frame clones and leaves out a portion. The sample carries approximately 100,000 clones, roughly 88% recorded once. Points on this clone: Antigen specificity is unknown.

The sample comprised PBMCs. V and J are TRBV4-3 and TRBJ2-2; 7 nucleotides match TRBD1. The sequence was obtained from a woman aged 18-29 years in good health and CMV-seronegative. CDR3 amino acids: CASSQVGTANTGELFF. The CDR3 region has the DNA TGCGCCAGCAGCCAAGTCGGGACAGCGAACACCGGGGAGCTGTTTTTT.